The 24 T cell receptor beta chains in this list originate from one sample, sequenced in a study of T cell repertoires in cytomegalovirus infection (dated by TCRdb to the late 2010s). This sample's treatment or condition label indicates: in vitro stimulation with specific CMV peptide epitopes to enrich CMV-specific T cells. Which antigens these TCRs recognize remains unknown. TCRdb records Illumina HiSeq 1500 as the sequencer. TCRdb's own reprocessing of the public reads used fastp at Q25 and MiXCR and kept productive beta chains. CDR3 protein duplicates are merged, each entry listing the most common genes and DNA. Within this sample are approximately 600,000 distinct CDR3 sequences, with about 40% of them counted one time only. 40% to 60% of the sample goes to the ten largest clones. The sequencing used cultured PBMCs, collected from culture after CMV antigen stimulation. All receptors come from a human donor in good health (CMV status not recorded). Some clones in this sample may be carry-over from other donors' samples.

The rearrangement joins TRBV12-3 or TRBV12-4 to TRBJ1-6; D might be TRBD1 (6 bases). The V and J ends lost 4 bases and 6 bases respectively, with 10 bases between them. This CDR3 is built from 14 residues. Here the CDR3 reads CASSSNRVNSPLHF. CDR3 nucleotides: TGTGCCAGCAGTTCGAACAGGGTTAATTCACCCCTCCACTTT.

The gene calls are TRBV4-1 and TRBJ2-7; D not resolved. The CDR3 sequence is 18 residues long. The V gene lost 4 bases and the J gene lost 4 bases, with 26 bases spanning the gap. Germline-derived CDR1 and CDR2 are MGHRA and YSYEKL. CDR3 in DNA: TGCGCCAGCAGCCCCTATGGGCCGATACCGCTCGGGTCTTACGAGCAGTACTTC. Residues: CASSPYGPIPLGSYEQYF.

This clonotype has a handful of counts. The chain recombines TRBV7-7 with TRBJ2-6, with a possible D match to TRBD2 (5 bases). This CDR3 comprises 17 residues. Germline-derived CDR1 and CDR2 are SSHAT and FNYEAQ (reference sequence). V lost 2 bases and J 4 bases, leaving 15 bases between the germline ends. CDR3 DNA: TGTGCCAGCAGCTTAAGTGCGGGCGAGGCAGGGGCCAACGTCCTGACTTTC. It specifies CASSLSAGEAGANVLTF. Looking up the rest from reference TRBV7-7 and TRBJ2-6 gives the full variable domain: GAGVSQSPRYKVTKRGQDVTLRCDPISSHATLYWYQQALGQGPEFLTYFNYEAQPDKSGLPSDRFSAERPEGSISTLTIQRTEQRDSAMYRCASSLSAGEAGANVLTFGAGSRLTVL.

The chain carries TRBV6-1 and TRBJ1-6; the D is unclear. The CDR3 is 14 residues long. In germline, CDR1 is MNHNS, CDR2 SASEGT. The V and J ends lost 6 bases and 6 bases respectively, with 12 bases between them. CDR3 nucleotides: TGTGCCAGCAGAATAGCCCCCTTTAATTCACCCCTCCACTTT. Translating gives CASRIAPFNSPLHF.

V gene TRBV19 combines with J gene TRBJ2-1; 16 positions match TRBD2. CDR1 is LNHDA and CDR2 is SQIVND in the germline V gene (reference sequence). Trimming at V came to 4 bases and at J to 4 bases, leaving 7 bases not matched to a gene. The CDR3 contains 18 residues. CDR3 residues: CASSKKGLAGGTYNEQFF. The CDR3 coding sequence is TGTGCCAGTAGTAAGAAGGGACTAGCGGGGGGGACTTACAATGAGCAGTTCTTC.

The rearrangement joins TRBV20-1 to TRBJ2-3, with 11 bases matching TRBD2. The CDR3 loop spans 19 amino acids. V lost 0 bases and J lost 2; bases outside the gene matches: 13. Germline-derived CDR1 and CDR2 are DFQATT and SNEGSKA (reference sequence). DNA of the CDR3: TGCAGTGCTAGAGAAATCCAAACTAGCGGGAGTTGGGACACAGATACGCAGTATTTT. Translation: CSAREIQTSGSWDTDTQYF.

The chain recombines TRBV5-1 with TRBJ2-1, with TRBD1 matching over 9 bases. Germline values: CDR1 SGHRS, CDR2 YFSETQ. The J segment lost 8 bases and the V segment lost 4 bases, leaving 7 bases of the junction unmatched. The CDR3 sequence is 14 residues long. In nucleotides, the CDR3 is TGCGCCAGCAGCAAGGGACAGGGAGTAGATGAGCAGTTCTTC. Translation: CASSKGQGVDEQFF.

CDR3 nucleotides: TGTGCCAGCAGCCCAACCCAACATTCTCACACTGAAGCTTTCTTT. Its translation is CASSPTQHSHTEAFF. The V call is TRBV2, the J call TRBJ1-1; D not certain. Per the germline V gene, CDR1 is SNHLY and CDR2 is FYNNEI. Trimming cost V 6 bases and J 3 bases, with 17 bases left between them. There are 15 residues in the CDR3.

This chain links TRBV12-5 with TRBJ2-3, with a possible D match to TRBD2 (6 bases). The V gene's germline CDR1 is LGHNT and CDR2 FRNRAP. CDR3 size: 18 residues. V was clipped by 7 bases and J by 2 bases, with 25 bases between them. The CDR3 DNA sequence: TGTGCTAGTGCCCTACGGGTTTGGGGGACTCTTTACACAGATACGCAGTATTTT. Translating gives CASALRVWGTLYTDTQYF.

This chain links TRBV7-2 with TRBJ2-1, with a weak D call TRBD2 (5 bases). V lost 6 bases and J 12 bases, leaving 15 bases between the germline ends. The CDR3 sequence is 12 residues long. Germline CDR1 SGHTA, CDR2 FQGNSA. The CDR3 region has the DNA TGTGCCAGCAGATTGGACTCCGCTTGGCAGTTCTTC. Translating it yields CASRLDSAWQFF.

V gene TRBV10-3 combines with J gene TRBJ2-5, with a weak D call TRBD2 (5 bases). Between the trimmed V and J ends, which lost 8 bases and 4 bases, there was a span of 11 bases. The germline V gene encodes CDR1 ENHRY and CDR2 SYGVKD. This CDR3 comprises 12 residues. CDR3 nucleotides: TGTGCCATCTCTGCTAGCCTAGAGACCCAGTACTTC. Translating gives CAISASLETQYF.

This clonotype has a handful of counts. The chain uses TRBV7-2 and TRBJ1-5; a possible D gene is TRBD1 (5 bases). The CDR3 length is 15 residues. The germline gives CDR1 SGHTA, CDR2 FQGNSA. Trimming removed 0 bases at V and 6 bases at J, with 12 bases between. CDR3 sequence: CASSLAWGGGQPQHF. CDR3 nucleotides: TGTGCCAGCAGCTTAGCGTGGGGGGGGGGTCAGCCCCAGCATTTT. The variable domain in full, with the rest retrieved from reference TRBV7-2 and TRBJ1-5, is GAGVSQSPSNKVTEKGKDVELRCDPISGHTALYWYRQSLGQGLEFLIYFQGNSAPDKSGLPSDRFSAERTGGSVSTLTIQRTQQEDSAVYLCASSLAWGGGQPQHFGDGTRLSIL.

The table lists this clonotype with a few counts. The chain is built from TRBV4-3 and TRBJ2-7; 7 bases are a match to TRBD1. J gave up 0 bases and V 3 bases, and 5 bases lay outside the gene matches. Germline V CDR1 and CDR2: LGHNA, YSLEER. The CDR3 has 15 residues. This CDR3 reads CASSQVGTVSYEQYF. The CDR3 DNA reads TGCGCCAGCAGCCAGGTCGGGACAGTCTCCTACGAGCAGTACTTC.

This clonotype has more than one count but fewer than ten. The V gene is TRBV12-3 or TRBV12-4, the J gene TRBJ1-5, with TRBD1 as a possible D gene (5 bases). This CDR3 comprises 16 residues. V lost 5 bases to trimming and J lost 4 bases, with 18 bases between them. The CDR3 reads CASSTPSGNSNQPQHF. The CDR3 DNA reads TGTGCCAGCAGTACCCCGTCAGGGAACTCGAATCAGCCCCAGCATTTT.

This chain connects TRBV6-1 to TRBJ1-2; D is uncertain. The CDR3 totals 12 residues. The germline CDR1 and CDR2 sequences are MNHNS and SASEGT. Trimming removed 6 bases from V and 4 bases from J, with 9 bases in between. The CDR3 loop is CASSSHLYGYTF. CDR3 nucleotide sequence: TGTGCCAGCAGCAGTCATCTCTATGGCTACACCTTC.

This clonotype turned up a few times. This chain links TRBV3-1 with TRBJ1-2, with 11 bases that match TRBD1. Germline values: CDR1 LGHDT, CDR2 YNNKEL (reference sequence). There are 16 residues in the CDR3. J gave up 8 bases and V 2 bases, and 10 bases lay outside the gene matches. This chain's CDR3 is CASSQWTGGSNRGYTF. In nucleotides, the CDR3 is TGTGCCAGCAGCCAATGGACAGGGGGCTCTAATCGCGGCTACACCTTC. Full variable domain (outside the CDR3, taken from reference TRBV3-1 and TRBJ1-2): DTAVSQTPKYLVTQMGNDKSIKCEQNLGHDTMYWYKQDSKKFLKIMFSYNNKELIINETVPNRFSPKSPDKAHLNLHINSLELGDSAVYFCASSQWTGGSNRGYTFGSGTRLTVV.

This clonotype was counted a few times. CDR3 sequence (DNA): TGTGCCAGCAGTTTTCGGAGGGACGAGCAGTACTTC. Its protein product is CASSFRRDEQYF. The chain couples TRBV28 to TRBJ2-7; possible D gene TRBD2, 6 bases. Germline lookup yields CDR1 MDHEN and CDR2 SYDVKM. Trimming removed 3 bases at V and 5 bases at J, with 8 bases between. CDR3 length equals 12 residues.

The J gene is TRBJ2-1, the V gene TRBV5-1; 10 nucleotides agree with TRBD2. The germline V gene has CDR1 SGHRS and CDR2 YFSETQ. The length of the CDR3 is 15 residues. V lost 0 bases and J lost 6; bases outside the gene matches: 3. The chain's CDR3 is CASSLAASGGNEQFF. The CDR3 DNA sequence: TGCGCCAGCAGCTTGGCAGCTAGCGGGGGCAATGAGCAGTTCTTC. Looking up the rest from reference TRBV5-1 and TRBJ2-1 gives the full variable domain: KAGVTQTPRYLIKTRGQQVTLSCSPISGHRSVSWYQQTPGQGLQFLFEYFSETQRNKGNFPGRFSGRQFSNSRSEMNVSTLELGDSALYLCASSLAASGGNEQFFGPGTRLTVL.

The CDR3 coding sequence is TGTGCCAGCAGTGACAACCTTGGGCAGTACTTC. Protein sequence: CASSDNLGQYF. V usage is TRBV2 and J usage is TRBJ2-7, with D hard to call. CDR1 is SNHLY, CDR2 FYNNEI, per germline. V was pared by 3 bases and J by 9 bases, with 9 bases between. CDR3 length: 11 amino acids.

This chain uses TRBV20-1 with TRBJ1-4; D remains unclear. The CDR3 is 11 amino acids. The V end lost 6 bases, the J end lost 7 bases, and 9 bases lay between the germline ends. Germline CDR1 DFQATT, CDR2 SNEGSKA (reference sequence). The CDR3 bases are TGCAGTGCCTCCCGTCCTGAAAAACTGTTTTTT. Translation gives CSASRPEKLFF.

V and J are TRBV6-5 and TRBJ2-1, with TRBD2 identical over 13 bases. V shed 10 bases, J shed 6 bases, and the junction held 12 bases outside the gene matches. There are 16 residues in the CDR3. CDR1 is MNHEY, CDR2 SVGAGI, per germline. The CDR3 spells CATSRGGLAGPNEQFF. CDR3 nucleotides: TGTGCCACCTCTCGGGGGGGACTAGCGGGACCCAATGAGCAGTTCTTC.

The V and J genes are TRBV28 and TRBJ2-3; D might be TRBD1 (7 bases). The V end lost 6 bases, the J end lost 2 bases, and 15 bases lay between the germline ends. CDR3 length: 15 amino acids. Germline values: CDR1 MDHEN, CDR2 SYDVKM. CDR3 DNA: TGTGCCAGCAGGGAGGGACAGCTATACACAGATACGCAGTATTTT. This encodes CASREGQLYTDTQYF. Variable domain in full (rest from reference TRBV28 and TRBJ2-3): DVKVTQSSRYLVKRTGEKVFLECVQDMDHENMFWYRQDPGLGLRLIYFSYDVKMKEKGDIPEGYSVSREKKERFSLILESASTNQTSMYLCASREGQLYTDTQYFGPGTRLTVL.

The chain recombines TRBV6-2 or TRBV6-3 with TRBJ1-1; a weak D match, TRBD1 (5 bases). V was pared by 8 bases and J by 5 bases, with 18 bases between. This CDR3 is built from 14 residues. Germline CDR1 and CDR2: MNHEY and SVGEGT. The DNA for the CDR3 is TGTGCCAGCGGATGGGTGGGGCTGGCGACTGAAGCTTTCTTT. Its translation is CASGWVGLATEAFF.

This clonotype turned up a few times. The chain couples TRBV11-2 to TRBJ2-3; no reliable D call. CDR1 and CDR2 from the germline V gene are SGHAT and FQNNGV. The CDR3 totals 16 residues. The V end lost 1 base, the J end lost 4 bases, and 15 bases lay between the germline ends. The CDR3: CASSLVGVNSPDTQYF. CDR3 nucleotide sequence: TGTGCCAGCAGCTTAGTTGGGGTTAATAGCCCAGATACGCAGTATTTT.